This TCR beta chain was identified in a study of blood T cell repertoires in COVID-19. Only in-frame clones appear in the TCRdb table, and some are missing; sequencing was by immunoSEQ multiplex PCR. Of about 180,000 clones listed, roughly nine tenths are singletons. CDR3 length equals 16 residues. The junction had 5 bases not matched to a gene; V was cut back by 2 bases and J by 1 base. This TCR came from a human donor with acute COVID-19. The donor label of this sample is uncertain. The rearrangement joins TRBV23-1 to TRBJ1-3, with 7 positions matching TRBD1. TRBV23-1 is designated an ORF whose function remains uncertain. Material for sequencing was PBMCs or T cells enriched from blood (not recorded which). The CDR3 nucleotides are TGCGCCAGCAGTCAACGACAGGGAGATTCTGGAAACACCATATATTTT. Its translation is CASSQRQGDSGNTIYF.